The clone carrying this TCR beta chain came up a few times. The antigen is not known. By way of CD45RO/CCR7/CD25/CD127/CD95/CD27, the CD4+ regulatory, stem cell-like memory, central memory and naive cells were sorted. V gave up 0 bases and J gave up 5 bases, with 11 bases separating them. Germline CDR1 reads MNHEY; CDR2 reads SVGAGI. The CDR3 has 14 residues. The data were taken from a study of beta chain features in type 1 diabetes. General observations from the study: The study found moderately but significantly shorter TCRB CDR3s in all four CD4+ subsets of Type 1 diabetes patients. Insertions at VDJ junctions were less frequent in type 1 diabetes patients. These patients also deleted more nucleotides at the same junctions.

Reverse transcribing all isolated RNA meant expressed TCRB transcripts were sequenced. The repertoire was sequenced with immunoSEQ multiplex PCR; TCRdb's copy has only in-frame clones and lacks some. The sample records some 350,000 clones, 9.6% being singletons. The sample was central memory CD4+ T cells from blood. The chain is built from TRBV6-5 and TRBJ2-7; D possibly corresponds to TRBD2 (5 bases). The source of this sequence is a man aged 25-45 years with type 1 diabetes. The CDR3 coding sequence is TGTGCCAGCAGTTACTCCTCTAGCACCAACGAGCAGTACTTC. Protein sequence: CASSYSSSTNEQYF.